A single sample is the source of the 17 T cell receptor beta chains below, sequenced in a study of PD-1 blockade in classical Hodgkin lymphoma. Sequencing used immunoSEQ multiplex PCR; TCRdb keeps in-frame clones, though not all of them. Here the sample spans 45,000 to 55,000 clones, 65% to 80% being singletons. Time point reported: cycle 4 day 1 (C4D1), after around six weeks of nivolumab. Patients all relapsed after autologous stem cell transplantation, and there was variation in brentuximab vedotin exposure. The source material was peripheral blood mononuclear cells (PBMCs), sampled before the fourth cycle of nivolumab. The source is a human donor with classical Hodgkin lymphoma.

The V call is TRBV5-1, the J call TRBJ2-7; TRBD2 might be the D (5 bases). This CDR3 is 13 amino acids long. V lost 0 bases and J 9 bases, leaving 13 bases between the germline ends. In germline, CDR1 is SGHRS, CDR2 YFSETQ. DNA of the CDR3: TGCGCCAGCAGCTTGGGACCGGAGGACGGGCAGTACTTC. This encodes CASSLGPEDGQYF.

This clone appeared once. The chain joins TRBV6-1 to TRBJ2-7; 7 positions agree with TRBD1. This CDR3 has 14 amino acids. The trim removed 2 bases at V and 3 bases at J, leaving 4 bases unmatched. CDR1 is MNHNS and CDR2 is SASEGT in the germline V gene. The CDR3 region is CASSERTGVYEQYF. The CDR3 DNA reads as TGTGCCAGCAGTGAAAGGACAGGCGTCTACGAGCAGTACTTC.

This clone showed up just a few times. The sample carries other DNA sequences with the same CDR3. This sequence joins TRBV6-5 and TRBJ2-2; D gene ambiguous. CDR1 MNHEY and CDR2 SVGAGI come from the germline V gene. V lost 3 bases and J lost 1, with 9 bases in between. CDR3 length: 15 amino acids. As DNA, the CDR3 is TGTGCCAGCAGTTATCGGGCAGTGAACACCGGGGAGCTGTTTTTT. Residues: CASSYRAVNTGELFF.

The DNA of the CDR3 is TGTGCCAGCAGCTCCCTGAGGGGGGGGGCGAGCGGTGAGCAGTTCTTC. The encoded protein is CASSSLRGGASGEQFF. The J gene is TRBJ2-1, the V gene TRBV11-2; weak D call: TRBD2 (7 bases). Germline V gene lookup returns CDR1 SGHAT and CDR2 FQNNGV. CDR3 length: 16 amino acids. The germline V and J ends were trimmed by 4 bases and 9 bases, with 22 bases remaining between them.

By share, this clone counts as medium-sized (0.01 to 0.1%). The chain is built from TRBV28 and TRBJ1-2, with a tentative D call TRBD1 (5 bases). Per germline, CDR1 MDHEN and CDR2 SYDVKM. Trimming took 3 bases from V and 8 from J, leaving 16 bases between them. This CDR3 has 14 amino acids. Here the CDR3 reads CASSFVGRVGGYTF. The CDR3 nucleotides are TGTGCCAGCAGTTTCGTGGGCAGGGTGGGCGGCTACACCTTC.

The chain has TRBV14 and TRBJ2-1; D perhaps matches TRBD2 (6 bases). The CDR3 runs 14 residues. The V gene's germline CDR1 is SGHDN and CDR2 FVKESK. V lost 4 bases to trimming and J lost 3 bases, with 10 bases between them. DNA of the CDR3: TGTGCCAGCAGCCCGGGACTGGGCTACAATGAGCAGTTCTTC. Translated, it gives CASSPGLGYNEQFF.

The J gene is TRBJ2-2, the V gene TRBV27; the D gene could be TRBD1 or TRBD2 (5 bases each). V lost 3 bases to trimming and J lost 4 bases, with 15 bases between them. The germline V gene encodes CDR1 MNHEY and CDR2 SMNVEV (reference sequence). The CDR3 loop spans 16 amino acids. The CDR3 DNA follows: TGTGCCAGCAGTTTTTCTCCGGGGACCTCCACCGGGGAGCTGTTTTTT. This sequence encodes CASSFSPGTSTGELFF.

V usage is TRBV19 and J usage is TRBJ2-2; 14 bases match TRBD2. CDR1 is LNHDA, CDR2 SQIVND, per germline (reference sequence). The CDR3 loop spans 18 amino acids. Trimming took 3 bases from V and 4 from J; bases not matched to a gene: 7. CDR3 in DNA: TGTGCCAGTAGTATTCGGAGAGGGACTAGCGGGAGCACCGGGGAGCTGTTTTTT. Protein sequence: CASSIRRGTSGSTGELFF. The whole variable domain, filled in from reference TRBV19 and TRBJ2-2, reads DGGITQSPKYLFRKEGQNVTLSCEQNLNHDAMYWYRQDPGQGLRLIYYSQIVNDFQKGDIAEGYSVSREKKESFPLTVTSAQKNPTAFYLCASSIRRGTSGSTGELFFGEGSRLTVL.

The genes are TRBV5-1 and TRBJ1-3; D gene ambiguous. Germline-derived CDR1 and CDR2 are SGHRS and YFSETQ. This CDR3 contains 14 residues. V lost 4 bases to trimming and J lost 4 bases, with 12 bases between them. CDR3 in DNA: TGCGCCAGCAGCCCTACCATCGGGGGAAACACCATATATTTT. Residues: CASSPTIGGNTIYF. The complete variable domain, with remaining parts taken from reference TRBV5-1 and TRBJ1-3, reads KAGVTQTPRYLIKTRGQQVTLSCSPISGHRSVSWYQQTPGQGLQFLFEYFSETQRNKGNFPGRFSGRQFSNSRSEMNVSTLELGDSALYLCASSPTIGGNTIYFGEGSWLTVV.

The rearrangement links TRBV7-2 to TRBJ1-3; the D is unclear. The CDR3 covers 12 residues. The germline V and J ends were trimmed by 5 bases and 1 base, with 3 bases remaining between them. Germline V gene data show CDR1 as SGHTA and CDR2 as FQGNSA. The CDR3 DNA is TGTGCCAGCAGCCGATCTGGAAACACCATATATTTT. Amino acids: CASSRSGNTIYF.

The CDR3 DNA reads TGTGCCAGCAGCCCAGACACGGGGGGGGAGCAGTACTTC. Its translation: CASSPDTGGEQYF. This chain joins TRBV11-2 and TRBJ2-7, with 8 positions matching TRBD2. With 5 bases clipped from V and 7 bases from J, the junction kept 7 bases outside the gene matches. Per the germline V gene, CDR1 is SGHAT and CDR2 is FQNNGV. This CDR3 has 13 residues.

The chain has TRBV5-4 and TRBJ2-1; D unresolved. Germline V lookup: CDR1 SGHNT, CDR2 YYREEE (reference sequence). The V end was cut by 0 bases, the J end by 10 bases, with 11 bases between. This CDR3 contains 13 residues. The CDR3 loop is CASSLVSLGEQFF. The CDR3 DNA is TGTGCCAGCAGCTTGGTCTCCTTAGGGGAGCAGTTCTTC.

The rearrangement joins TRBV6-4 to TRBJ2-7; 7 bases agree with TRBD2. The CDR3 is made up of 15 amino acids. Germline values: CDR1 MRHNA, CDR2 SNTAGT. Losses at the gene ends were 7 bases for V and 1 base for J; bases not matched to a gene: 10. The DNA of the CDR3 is TGTGCCAGCACCCCGATAGAGGGAGGGTCCTACGAGCAGTACTTC. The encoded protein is CASTPIEGGSYEQYF.

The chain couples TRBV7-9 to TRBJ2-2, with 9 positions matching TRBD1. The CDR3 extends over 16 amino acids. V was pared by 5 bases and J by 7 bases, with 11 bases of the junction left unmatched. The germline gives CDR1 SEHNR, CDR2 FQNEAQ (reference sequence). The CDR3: CASSLAWTGANGELFF. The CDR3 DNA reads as TGTGCCAGCAGCCTTGCCTGGACAGGGGCTAACGGGGAGCTGTTTTTT.

In nucleotides, the CDR3 is TGTGCCAGCAGTGCAGGGAAAGGAAGTCAGCCCCAGCATTTT. Protein: CASSAGKGSQPQHF. J is TRBJ1-5 and V is TRBV2; D is possibly TRBD1 (5 bases). Germline V CDR1 and CDR2: SNHLY, FYNNEI. The V end was cut by 4 bases, the J end by 6 bases, with 13 bases between. CDR3 length equals 14 residues.

The chain's CDR3 is CASSVATSGIGNEQFF. The CDR3 region has the DNA TGTGCCAGCAGCGTAGCGACTAGCGGGATAGGGAATGAGCAGTTCTTC. V usage is TRBV9 and J usage is TRBJ2-1, with 11 bases that match TRBD2. The CDR3 runs to 16 residues. V was clipped by 0 bases and J by 7 bases; unmatched bases: 6. The germline CDR1 and CDR2 sequences are SGDLS and YYNGEE.

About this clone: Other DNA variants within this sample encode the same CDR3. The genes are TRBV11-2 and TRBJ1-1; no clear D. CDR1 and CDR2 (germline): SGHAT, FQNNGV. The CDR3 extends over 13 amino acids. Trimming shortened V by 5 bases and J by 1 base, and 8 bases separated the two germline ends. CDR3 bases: TGTGCCAGCAGCCCCCGGTCGAACACTGAAGCTTTCTTT. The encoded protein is CASSPRSNTEAFF.